This is a list of T cell receptor beta chains from one sample in a study of shared clonotypes between healthy human individuals. TCRdb's copy holds only in-frame clones and misses some; the assay was immunoSEQ multiplex PCR. The sample lists approximately 740,000 clones, almost 95% occurring once. The sample taken for sequencing was naive CD8+ T cells sorted from blood. These receptor sequences come from a man aged 30 to 45 in good health. Both conserved end residues are part of each CDR3. The D gene is left open where the match is weak. Rows give clone size only sometimes, using once, few, many, or a class for an expanded clone.

j_gene,abundance,v_gene,len,d_gene,CDR3nt,CDR3aa
TRBJ1-5,-,TRBV27,12,-,TGTGCCAGCAGTTCAATCAATCAGCCCCAGCATTTT,CASSSINQPQHF
TRBJ1-1,-,TRBV7-9,12,-,TGTGCCAGCAGCTTTAGGGACACTGAAGCTTTCTTT,CASSFRDTEAFF
TRBJ2-1,-,TRBV19,13,-,TGTGCCAGCAGCTCCTACGTTGACAATGAGCAGTTCTTC,CASSSYVDNEQFF
TRBJ2-1,-,TRBV30,14,-,TGTGCCTGGAGTCCCCCCTCATCCTACAATGAGCAGTTCTTC,CAWSPPSSYNEQFF
TRBJ1-1,-,TRBV23-1,10,-,TGCGCCGGCCCTAGCACTGAAGCTTTCTTT,CAGPSTEAFF
TRBJ1-5,-,TRBV27,12,-,TGTGCCAGCGCCAGGGTCGGTCAGCCCCAGCATTTT,CASARVGQPQHF
TRBJ2-7,-,TRBV18,16,TRBD1,TGTGCCAGCTCACCCCGGGACAGGACGGACCACTTCGAGCAGTACTTC,CASSPRDRTDHFEQYF
TRBJ2-7,-,TRBV27,14,-,TGTGCCAGCAGGGTAGGGGTGAGGACCTACGAGCAGTACTTC,CASRVGVRTYEQYF
TRBJ2-5,once,TRBV7-9,13,-,TGTGCCAGCAGCTTGAGGACAGAAGAGACCCAGTACTTC,CASSLRTEETQYF
TRBJ2-1,-,TRBV18,17,TRBD2,TGTGCCAGCTCACCAGGAGCCGGGACTAGCGGGAGGAATGAGCAGTTCTTC,CASSPGAGTSGRNEQFF
TRBJ2-1,-,TRBV4-3,16,-,TGCGCCAGCAGCCAAGATATCCTAGCGAGCTACAATGAGCAGTTCTTC,CASSQDILASYNEQFF
TRBJ2-5,-,TRBV7-9,15,-,TGTGCCAGCAGCGGTGAAGGGTCTGCGGAAGAGACCCAGTACTTC,CASSGEGSAEETQYF
TRBJ1-2,-,TRBV29-1,16,-,TGCAGCGTCGAACCACCCTCAGGGCGCCAGTGGGATGGCTACACCTTC,CSVEPPSGRQWDGYTF
TRBJ2-1,-,TRBV6-6,13,-,TGTGCCAGCAGTTACGAGACAGGCAATGAGCAGTTCTTC,CASSYETGNEQFF
TRBJ1-3,-,TRBV4-3,13,-,TGCGCCAGCAGCCCCCTGGCTTCGGACACCATATATTTT,CASSPLASDTIYF
TRBJ2-3,-,TRBV27,14,-,TGTGCCAGCACCGCCTCCGATTTCACAGATACGCAGTATTTT,CASTASDFTDTQYF
TRBJ2-1,-,TRBV19,13,-,TGTGCCAGTAGTATAGTTGGGGGGGCTGAGCAGTTCTTC,CASSIVGGAEQFF
TRBJ2-7,-,TRBV2,15,-,TGTGCCAGCAGTAGGGTGGGGACTCGACGAAACGAGCAGTACTTC,CASSRVGTRRNEQYF